This entry is about one T cell receptor beta chain. Antigen unknown. The CDR3 spans 15 residues. Germline V gene sequence: CDR1 SNHLY, CDR2 FYNNEI. J was trimmed by 5 bases and V by 5 bases; bases with no gene match: 6. This sample was taken from a study of resident and recirculating memory T cells in vitiligo. Libraries were prepared by immunoSEQ multiplex PCR; TCRdb keeps only in-frame clonotypes and omits some of them. The sample has 70,000 to 95,000 clones, about 92% seen once. Patients' lesions had not changed for the previous 6 months. Findings and limits, study-wide: Clonality differed among vitiligo lesions, with no unique dominant clone.

The source of this sequence is a male donor with vitiligo. Sequencing input: blood. V and J are TRBV2 and TRBJ2-3; 11 positions match TRBD2. CDR3 nucleotides: TGTGCCAGCAGTTTTAGCGGGAGGGCCGGAGATACGCAGTATTTT. The encoded protein is CASSFSGRAGDTQYF. The full variable domain, in which reference TRBV2 and TRBJ2-3 provide the parts outside the CDR3, is EPEVTQTPSHQVTQMGQEVILRCVPISNHLYFYWYRQILGQKVEFLVSFYNNEISEKSEIFDDQFSVERPDGSNFTLKIRSTKLEDSAMYFCASSFSGRAGDTQYFGPGTRLTVL.